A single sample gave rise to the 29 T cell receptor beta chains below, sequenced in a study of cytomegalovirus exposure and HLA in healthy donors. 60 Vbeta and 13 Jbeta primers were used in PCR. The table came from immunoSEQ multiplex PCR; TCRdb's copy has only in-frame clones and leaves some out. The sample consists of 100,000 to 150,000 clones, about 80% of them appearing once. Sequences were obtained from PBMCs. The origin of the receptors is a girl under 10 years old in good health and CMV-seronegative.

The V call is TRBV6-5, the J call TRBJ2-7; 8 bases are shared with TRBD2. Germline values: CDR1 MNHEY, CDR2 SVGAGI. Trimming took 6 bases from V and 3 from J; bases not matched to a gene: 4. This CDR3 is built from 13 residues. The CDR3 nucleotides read TGTGCCAGCAGGTCGAGCGGGGGCTACGAGCAGTACTTC. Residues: CASRSSGGYEQYF.

The CDR3 is CASSSPGGQRETQYF. In DNA form, the CDR3 reads TGTGCCAGCAGCTCACCCGGGGGTCAGAGAGAGACCCAGTACTTC. This chain joins TRBV27 and TRBJ2-5; tentatively, D is TRBD2 (6 bases). Germline V gene lookup returns CDR1 MNHEY and CDR2 SMNVEV (reference sequence). The CDR3 extends over 15 amino acids. The V end lost 6 bases, the J end lost 4 bases, and 18 bases lay between the germline ends.

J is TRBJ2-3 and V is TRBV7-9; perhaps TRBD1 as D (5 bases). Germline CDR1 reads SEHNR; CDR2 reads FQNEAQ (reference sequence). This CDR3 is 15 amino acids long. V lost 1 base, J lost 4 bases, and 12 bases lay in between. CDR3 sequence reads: CASSLGGQGPDTQYF. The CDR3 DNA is TGTGCCAGCAGCTTAGGAGGCCAGGGTCCAGATACGCAGTATTTT. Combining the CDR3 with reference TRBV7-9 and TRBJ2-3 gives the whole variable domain DTGVSQNPRHKITKRGQNVTFRCDPISEHNRLYWYRQTLGQGPEFLTYFQNEAQLEKSRLLSDRFSAERPKGSFSTLEIQRTEQGDSAMYLCASSLGGQGPDTQYFGPGTRLTVL.

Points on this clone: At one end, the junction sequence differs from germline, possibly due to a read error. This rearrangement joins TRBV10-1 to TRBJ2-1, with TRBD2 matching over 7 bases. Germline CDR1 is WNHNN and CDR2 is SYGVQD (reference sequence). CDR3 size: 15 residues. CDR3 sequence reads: CAGSDGTTSYNEQFF. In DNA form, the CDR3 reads TGCGCCGGCAGTGATGGGACTACATCCTACAATGAGCAGTTCTTC.

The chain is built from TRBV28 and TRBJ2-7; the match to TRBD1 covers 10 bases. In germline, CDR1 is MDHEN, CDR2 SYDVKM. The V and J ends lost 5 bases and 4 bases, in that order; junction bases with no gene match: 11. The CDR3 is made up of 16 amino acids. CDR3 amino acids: CASSPTGGAFQYEQYF. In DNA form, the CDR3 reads TGTGCCAGCAGTCCGACAGGGGGCGCATTCCAGTACGAGCAGTACTTC.

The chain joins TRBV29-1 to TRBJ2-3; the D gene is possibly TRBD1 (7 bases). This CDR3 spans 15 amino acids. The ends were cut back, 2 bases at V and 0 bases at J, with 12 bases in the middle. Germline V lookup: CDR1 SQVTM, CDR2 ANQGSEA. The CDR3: CSVERQGGSTDTQYF. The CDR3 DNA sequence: TGCAGCGTTGAAAGACAGGGAGGTAGCACAGATACGCAGTATTTT.

CDR3 nucleotides: TGTGCCATCAGTGAGGCCCCGGGACAGGGGACTGAAGCTTTCTTT. Protein: CAISEAPGQGTEAFF. The rearrangement uses TRBV10-3 and TRBJ1-1; 10 bases map to TRBD1. The V gene's germline CDR1 is ENHRY and CDR2 SYGVKD. V lost 2 bases and J lost 5; bases outside the gene matches: 5. The CDR3 extends over 15 amino acids.

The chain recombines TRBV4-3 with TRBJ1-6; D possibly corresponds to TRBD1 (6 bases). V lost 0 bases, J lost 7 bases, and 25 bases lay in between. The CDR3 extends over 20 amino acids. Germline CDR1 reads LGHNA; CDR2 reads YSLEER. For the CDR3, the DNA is TGCGCCAGCAGCCAAGATCACATGGCAGTAACACAGGGTCGGAATTCACCCCTCCACTTT. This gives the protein CASSQDHMAVTQGRNSPLHF.

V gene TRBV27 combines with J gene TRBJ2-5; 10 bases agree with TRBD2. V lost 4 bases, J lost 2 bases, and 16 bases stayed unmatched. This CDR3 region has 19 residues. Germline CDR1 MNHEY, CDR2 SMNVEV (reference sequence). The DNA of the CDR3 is TGTGCCAGCAGTTCTCATGGACTAGCGGCATATCCCGGTCAAGAGACCCAGTACTTC. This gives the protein CASSSHGLAAYPGQETQYF.

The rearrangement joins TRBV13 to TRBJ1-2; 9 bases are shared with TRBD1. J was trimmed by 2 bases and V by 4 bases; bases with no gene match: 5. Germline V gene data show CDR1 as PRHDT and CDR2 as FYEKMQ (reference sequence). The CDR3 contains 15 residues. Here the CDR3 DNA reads TGTGCCAGCAGCTCACCGACAGGGGGGAACTATGGCTACACCTTC. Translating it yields CASSSPTGGNYGYTF. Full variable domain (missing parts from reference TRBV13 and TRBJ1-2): AAGVIQSPRHLIKEKRETATLKCYPIPRHDTVYWYQQGPGQDPQFLISFYEKMQSDKGSIPDRFSAQQFSDYHSELNMSSLELGDSALYFCASSSPTGGNYGYTFGSGTRLTVV.

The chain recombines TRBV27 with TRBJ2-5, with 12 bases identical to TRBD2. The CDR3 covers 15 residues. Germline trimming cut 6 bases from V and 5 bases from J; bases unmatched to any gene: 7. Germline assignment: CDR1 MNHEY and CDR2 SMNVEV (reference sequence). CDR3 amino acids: CASSQTSGRRETQYF. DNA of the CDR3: TGTGCCAGCAGCCAGACTAGCGGGAGACGGGAGACCCAGTACTTC.

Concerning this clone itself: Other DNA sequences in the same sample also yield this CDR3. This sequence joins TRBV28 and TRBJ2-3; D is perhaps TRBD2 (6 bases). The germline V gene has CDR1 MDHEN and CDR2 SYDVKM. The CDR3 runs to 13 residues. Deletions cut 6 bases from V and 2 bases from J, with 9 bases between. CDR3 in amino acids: CASRGTSTDTQYF. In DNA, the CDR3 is TGTGCCAGCAGAGGGACTTCCACAGATACGCAGTATTTT. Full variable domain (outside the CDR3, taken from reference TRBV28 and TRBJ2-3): DVKVTQSSRYLVKRTGEKVFLECVQDMDHENMFWYRQDPGLGLRLIYFSYDVKMKEKGDIPEGYSVSREKKERFSLILESASTNQTSMYLCASRGTSTDTQYFGPGTRLTVL.

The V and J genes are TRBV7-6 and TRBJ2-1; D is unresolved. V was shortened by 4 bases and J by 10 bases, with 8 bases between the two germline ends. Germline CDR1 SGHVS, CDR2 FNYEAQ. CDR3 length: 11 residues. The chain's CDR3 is CASSSLSEQFF. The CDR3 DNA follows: TGTGCCAGCAGCTCTCTATCCGAGCAGTTCTTC.

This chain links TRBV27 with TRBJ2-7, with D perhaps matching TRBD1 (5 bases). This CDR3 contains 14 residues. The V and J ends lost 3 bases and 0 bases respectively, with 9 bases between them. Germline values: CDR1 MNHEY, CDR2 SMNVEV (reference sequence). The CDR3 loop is CASSLTVNSYEQYF. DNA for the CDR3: TGTGCCAGCAGTTTGACAGTAAACTCCTACGAGCAGTACTTC.

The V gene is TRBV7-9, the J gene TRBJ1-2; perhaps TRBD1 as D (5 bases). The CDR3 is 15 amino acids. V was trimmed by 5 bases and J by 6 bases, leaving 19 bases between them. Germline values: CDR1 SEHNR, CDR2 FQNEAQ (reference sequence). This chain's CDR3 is CASSPGGRDFHGYTF. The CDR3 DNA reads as TGTGCCAGCAGCCCCGGTGGCAGGGATTTTCATGGCTACACCTTC.

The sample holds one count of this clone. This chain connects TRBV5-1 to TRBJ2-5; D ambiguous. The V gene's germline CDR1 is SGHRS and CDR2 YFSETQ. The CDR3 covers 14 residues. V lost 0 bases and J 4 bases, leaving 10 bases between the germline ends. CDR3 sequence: CASSLAAARETQYF. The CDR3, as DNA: TGCGCCAGCAGCTTGGCTGCGGCGAGAGAGACCCAGTACTTC. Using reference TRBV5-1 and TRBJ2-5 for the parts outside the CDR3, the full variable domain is KAGVTQTPRYLIKTRGQQVTLSCSPISGHRSVSWYQQTPGQGLQFLFEYFSETQRNKGNFPGRFSGRQFSNSRSEMNVSTLELGDSALYLCASSLAAARETQYFGPGTRLLVL.

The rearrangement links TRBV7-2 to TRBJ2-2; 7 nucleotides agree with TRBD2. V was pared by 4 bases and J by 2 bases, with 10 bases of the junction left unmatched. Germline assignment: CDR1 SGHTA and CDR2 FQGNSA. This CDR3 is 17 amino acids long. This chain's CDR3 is CASSYPGGLANTGELFF. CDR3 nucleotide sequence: TGTGCCAGCAGCTACCCGGGGGGTCTAGCAAACACCGGGGAGCTGTTTTTT. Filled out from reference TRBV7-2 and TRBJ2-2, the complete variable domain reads GAGVSQSPSNKVTEKGKDVELRCDPISGHTALYWYRQSLGQGLEFLIYFQGNSAPDKSGLPSDRFSAERTGGSVSTLTIQRTQQEDSAVYLCASSYPGGLANTGELFFGEGSRLTVL.

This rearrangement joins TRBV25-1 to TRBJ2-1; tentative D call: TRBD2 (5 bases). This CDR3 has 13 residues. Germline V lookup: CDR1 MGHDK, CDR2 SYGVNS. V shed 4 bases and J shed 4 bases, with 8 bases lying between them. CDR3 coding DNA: TGTGCCAGCAGTGTACTAGAATACAATGAGCAGTTCTTC. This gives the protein CASSVLEYNEQFF.

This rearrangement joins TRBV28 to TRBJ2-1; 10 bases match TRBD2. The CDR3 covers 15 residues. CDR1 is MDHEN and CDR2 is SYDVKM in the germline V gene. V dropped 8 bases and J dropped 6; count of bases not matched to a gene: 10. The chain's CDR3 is CASHSGRNLFNEQFF. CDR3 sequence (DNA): TGTGCCAGCCATAGCGGGAGGAACCTCTTCAATGAGCAGTTCTTC.

The CDR3 is CASSPLAGPGTQYF. Written as DNA, the CDR3 is TGTGCCAGCAGCCCCCTAGCGGGGCCGGGGACCCAGTACTTC. The V call is TRBV7-3, the J call TRBJ2-5; 9 nucleotides agree with TRBD2. Germline V gene lookup returns CDR1 SGHTA and CDR2 FQGTGA. The CDR3 consists of 14 residues. J lost 7 bases, V lost 5 bases, and 8 bases had no gene match.

This CDR3 reads CASSLHRGYEQYF. The CDR3 nucleotides read TGTGCCAGCAGTCTCCACAGGGGCTACGAGCAGTACTTC. This chain uses TRBV25-1 with TRBJ2-7, with TRBD1 identical over 7 bases. Unmatched junction bases numbered 4, after V lost 5 bases and J lost 3 bases. Germline CDR1 reads MGHDK; CDR2 reads SYGVNS. The CDR3 covers 13 residues.

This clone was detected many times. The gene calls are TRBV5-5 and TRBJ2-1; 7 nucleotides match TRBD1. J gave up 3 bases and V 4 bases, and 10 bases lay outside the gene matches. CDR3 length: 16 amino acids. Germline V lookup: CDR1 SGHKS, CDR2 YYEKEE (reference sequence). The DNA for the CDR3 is TGTGCCAGCAGCCTTGGGACAGATCGGAACTACAATGAGCAGTTCTTC. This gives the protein CASSLGTDRNYNEQFF.

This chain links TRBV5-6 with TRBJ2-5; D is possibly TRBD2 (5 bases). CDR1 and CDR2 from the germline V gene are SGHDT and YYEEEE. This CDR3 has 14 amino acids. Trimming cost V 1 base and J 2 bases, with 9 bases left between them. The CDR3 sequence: CASSLSGKQETQYF. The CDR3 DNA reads TGTGCCAGCAGCTTGTCCGGGAAGCAAGAGACCCAGTACTTC.

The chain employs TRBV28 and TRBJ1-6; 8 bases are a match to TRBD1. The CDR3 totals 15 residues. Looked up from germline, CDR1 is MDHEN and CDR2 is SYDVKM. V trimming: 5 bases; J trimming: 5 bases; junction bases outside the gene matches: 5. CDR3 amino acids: CASSLLDRDNSPLHF. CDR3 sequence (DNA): TGTGCCAGCAGTCTCCTGGACAGGGATAATTCACCCCTCCACTTT.

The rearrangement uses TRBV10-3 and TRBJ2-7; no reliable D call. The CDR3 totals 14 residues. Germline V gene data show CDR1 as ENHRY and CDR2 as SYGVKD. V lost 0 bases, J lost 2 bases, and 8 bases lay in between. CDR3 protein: CAISESGRAYEQYF. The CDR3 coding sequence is TGTGCCATCAGTGAGTCTGGCCGGGCCTACGAGCAGTACTTC.

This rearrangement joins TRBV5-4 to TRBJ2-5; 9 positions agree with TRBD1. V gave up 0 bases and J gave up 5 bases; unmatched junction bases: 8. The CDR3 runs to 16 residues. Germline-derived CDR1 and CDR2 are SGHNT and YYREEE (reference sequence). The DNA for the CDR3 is TGTGCCAGCAGCTTGGAGGGGGACAGGGCGTTTGAGACCCAGTACTTC. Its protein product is CASSLEGDRAFETQYF.

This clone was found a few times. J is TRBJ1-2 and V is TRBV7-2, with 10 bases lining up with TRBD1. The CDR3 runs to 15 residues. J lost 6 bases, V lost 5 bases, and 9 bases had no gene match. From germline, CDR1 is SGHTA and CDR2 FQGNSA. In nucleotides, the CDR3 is TGTGCCAGCAGCATGCTTCGGACAGGGGGTGATGGCTACACCTTC. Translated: CASSMLRTGGDGYTF.

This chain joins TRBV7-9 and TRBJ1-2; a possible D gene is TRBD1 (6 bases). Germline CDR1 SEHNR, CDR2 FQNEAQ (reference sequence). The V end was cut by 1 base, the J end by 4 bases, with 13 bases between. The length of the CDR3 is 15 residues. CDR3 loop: CASSLDSGHLYGYTF. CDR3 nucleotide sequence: TGTGCCAGCAGCTTAGATTCGGGACACCTCTATGGCTACACCTTC.

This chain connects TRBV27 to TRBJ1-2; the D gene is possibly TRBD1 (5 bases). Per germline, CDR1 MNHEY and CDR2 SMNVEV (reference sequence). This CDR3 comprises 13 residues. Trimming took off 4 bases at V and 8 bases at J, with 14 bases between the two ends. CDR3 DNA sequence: TGTGCCAGCAGTTCCGGGACTGAACCCGGCTACACCTTC. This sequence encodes CASSSGTEPGYTF.